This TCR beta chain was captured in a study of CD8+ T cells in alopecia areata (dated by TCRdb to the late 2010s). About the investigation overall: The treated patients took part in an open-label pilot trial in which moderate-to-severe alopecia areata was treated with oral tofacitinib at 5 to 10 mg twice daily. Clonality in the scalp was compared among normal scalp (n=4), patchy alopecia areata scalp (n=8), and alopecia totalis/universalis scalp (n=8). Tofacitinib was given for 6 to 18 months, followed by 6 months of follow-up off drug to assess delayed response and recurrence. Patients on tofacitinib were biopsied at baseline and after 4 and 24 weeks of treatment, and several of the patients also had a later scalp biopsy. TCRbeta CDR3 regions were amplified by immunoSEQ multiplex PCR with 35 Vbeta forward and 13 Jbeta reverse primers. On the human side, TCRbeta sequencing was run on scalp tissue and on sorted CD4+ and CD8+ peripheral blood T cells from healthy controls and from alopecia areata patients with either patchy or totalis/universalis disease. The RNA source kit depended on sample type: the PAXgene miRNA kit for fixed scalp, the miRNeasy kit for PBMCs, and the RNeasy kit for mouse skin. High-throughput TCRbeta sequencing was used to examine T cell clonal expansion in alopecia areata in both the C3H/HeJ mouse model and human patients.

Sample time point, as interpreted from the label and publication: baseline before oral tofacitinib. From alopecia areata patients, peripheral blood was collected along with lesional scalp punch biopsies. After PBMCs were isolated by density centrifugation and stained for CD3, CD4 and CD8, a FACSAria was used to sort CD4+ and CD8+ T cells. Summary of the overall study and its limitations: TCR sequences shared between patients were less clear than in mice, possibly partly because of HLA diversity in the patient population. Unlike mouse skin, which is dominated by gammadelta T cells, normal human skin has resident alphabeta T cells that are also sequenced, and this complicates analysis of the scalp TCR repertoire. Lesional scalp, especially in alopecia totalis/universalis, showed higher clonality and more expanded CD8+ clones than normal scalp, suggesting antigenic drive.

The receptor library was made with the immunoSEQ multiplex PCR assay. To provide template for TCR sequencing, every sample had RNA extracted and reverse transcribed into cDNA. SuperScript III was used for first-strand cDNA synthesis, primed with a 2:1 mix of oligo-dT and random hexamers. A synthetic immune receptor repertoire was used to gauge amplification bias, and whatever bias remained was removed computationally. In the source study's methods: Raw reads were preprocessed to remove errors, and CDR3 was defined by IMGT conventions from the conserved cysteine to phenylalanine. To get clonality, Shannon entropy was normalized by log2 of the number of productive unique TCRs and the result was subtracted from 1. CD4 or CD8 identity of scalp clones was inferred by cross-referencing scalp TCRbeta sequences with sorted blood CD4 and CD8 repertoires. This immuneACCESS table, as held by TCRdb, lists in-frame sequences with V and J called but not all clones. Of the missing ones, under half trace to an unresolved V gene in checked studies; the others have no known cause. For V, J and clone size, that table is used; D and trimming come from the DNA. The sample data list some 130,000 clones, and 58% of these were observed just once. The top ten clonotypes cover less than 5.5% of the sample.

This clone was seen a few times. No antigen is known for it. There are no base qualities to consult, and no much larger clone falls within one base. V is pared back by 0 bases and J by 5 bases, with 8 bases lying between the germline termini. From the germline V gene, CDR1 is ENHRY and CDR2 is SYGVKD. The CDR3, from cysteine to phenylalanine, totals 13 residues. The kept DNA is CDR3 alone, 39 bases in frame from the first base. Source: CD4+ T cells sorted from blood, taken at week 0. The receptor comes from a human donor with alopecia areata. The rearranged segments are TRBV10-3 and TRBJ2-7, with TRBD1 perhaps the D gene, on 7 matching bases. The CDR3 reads CAISESRGDEQYF. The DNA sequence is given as TGTGCCATCAGTGAGTCCAGGGGGGACGAGCAGTACTTC.